What follows are 22 T cell receptor beta chains derived from one specimen sequenced in a study of OX40 agonist ivuxolimab in advanced cancers. Sequenced by immunoSEQ multiplex PCR; TCRdb stores in-frame clones only, minus some. The sample records roughly 15,000 clones, 77% being singletons. Here the sequenced sample was CD4+ or CD8+ T cells sorted from blood, taken in a trial of the OX40 agonist ivuxolimab. Receptors were obtained from an adult with an advanced solid tumor such as melanoma, head and neck, liver or kidney cancer.

V usage is TRBV27 and J usage is TRBJ2-5; D not resolved. The CDR3 is 13 amino acids. The germline V and J ends were trimmed by 1 base and 2 bases, with 5 bases remaining between them. The germline V gene has CDR1 MNHEY and CDR2 SMNVEV (reference sequence). CDR3 sequence: CASSLFLQETQYF. In DNA form, the CDR3 reads TGTGCCAGCAGTTTATTCCTGCAAGAGACCCAGTACTTC.

The chain is built from TRBV28 and TRBJ2-1; 7 nucleotides agree with TRBD1. CDR3 length equals 14 residues. V dropped 3 bases and J dropped 7; count of bases not matched to a gene: 6. CDR1 is MDHEN, CDR2 SYDVKM, per germline. The CDR3 coding sequence is TGTGCCAGCAGTTTTGCTACAGGGGTGAATGAGCAGTTCTTC. Its translation is CASSFATGVNEQFF.

This chain links TRBV19 with TRBJ1-2; possibly TRBD1 for D (5 bases). Trimming pared 1 base from V and 1 base from J, leaving 13 bases between. This CDR3 region has 16 residues. Germline values: CDR1 LNHDA, CDR2 SQIVND (reference sequence). The CDR3 reads CASSIVLGERNYGYTF. CDR3 coding DNA: TGTGCCAGTAGTATAGTGTTAGGGGAACGTAACTATGGCTACACCTTC.

The chain joins TRBV4-3 to TRBJ1-1; 9 bases match TRBD1. CDR1 and CDR2 (germline): LGHNA, YSLEER. There are 15 residues in the CDR3. V dropped 1 base and J dropped 6; count of bases not matched to a gene: 6. CDR3 bases: TGCGCCAGCAGCCAAGGACAGGGGGTAAATTCTGAAGCTTTCTTT. It codes for CASSQGQGVNSEAFF.

This clone appeared a few times. This chain links TRBV10-1 with TRBJ2-1; 12 bases map to TRBD2. The CDR3 has 16 amino acids. The ends lost 6 bases at V and 3 bases at J; junction bases unmatched: 6. CDR1 is WNHNN and CDR2 is SYGVQD in the germline V gene (reference sequence). In DNA form, the CDR3 reads TGCGCCAGCAGATACGGACTAGCGGGGCTCTACAATGAGCAGTTCTTC. This encodes CASRYGLAGLYNEQFF.

The chain is built from TRBV27 and TRBJ2-6, with D possibly matching TRBD2 (5 bases). This CDR3 has 16 amino acids. V was cut by 3 bases and J by 0 bases, with 9 bases left in between. Germline values: CDR1 MNHEY, CDR2 SMNVEV (reference sequence). This CDR3 is CASSLLEVSGANVLTF. In DNA, the CDR3 is TGTGCCAGCAGTTTGTTGGAGGTCTCTGGGGCCAACGTCCTGACTTTC.

This chain links TRBV11-2 with TRBJ2-3; D gene ambiguous. CDR1 and CDR2 from the germline V gene are SGHAT and FQNNGV. V shed 2 bases and J shed 0 bases, with 15 bases lying between them. The CDR3 runs 17 residues. CDR3 protein: CASSLFPPIGSTDTQYF. DNA of the CDR3: TGTGCCAGCAGCTTATTCCCCCCAATCGGTAGCACAGATACGCAGTATTTT.

The V gene is TRBV28, the J gene TRBJ1-2, with a weak D call TRBD1 (5 bases). This CDR3 has 12 amino acids. Germline assignment: CDR1 MDHEN and CDR2 SYDVKM. V lost 4 bases and J lost 8, with 11 bases in between. The CDR3 protein is CASSYGGEGYTF. The CDR3 DNA reads TGTGCCAGCAGTTACGGGGGGGAGGGCTACACCTTC.

V is TRBV4-1 and J is TRBJ1-5; D gene unclear. This CDR3 comprises 15 residues. V lost 4 bases, J lost 1 base, and 11 bases lay in between. Per germline, CDR1 MGHRA and CDR2 YSYEKL. The CDR3 region has the DNA TGCGCCAGCAGCCGGTTACACCCAAGCAATCAGCCCCAGCATTTT. As protein: CASSRLHPSNQPQHF.

The chain combines TRBV25-1 with TRBJ2-1, with a tentative D call TRBD2 (6 bases). Germline V CDR1 and CDR2: MGHDK, SYGVNS. This CDR3 is built from 13 residues. The V end was cut by 2 bases, the J end by 6 bases, with 8 bases between. The CDR3 nucleotides are TGTGCCAGCAGTGAAACTAGCCGCAATGAGCAGTTCTTC. This gives the protein CASSETSRNEQFF.

The sample holds one count of this clone. This sequence may be a read error, since a much larger clone differs from it by one base. The V call is TRBV5-6, the J call TRBJ2-7, with D uncertain. The length of the CDR3 is 13 residues. V gave up 1 base and J gave up 6 bases, with 11 bases separating them. Germline CDR1 reads SGHDT; CDR2 reads YYEEEE. The CDR3 spells CASSLKGSPEQYF. CDR3 DNA: TGTGCCAGCAGCTTGAAGGGTTCTCCCGAGCAGTACTTC.

The J gene is TRBJ1-2, the V gene TRBV30, with D uncertain. V lost 0 bases to trimming and J lost 1 base, with 6 bases between them. Germline assignment: CDR1 GTSNPN and CDR2 SVGIG (reference sequence). The CDR3 contains 13 residues. In DNA form, the CDR3 reads TGTGCCTGGAGTGTGTCCAGTAACTATGGCTACACCTTC. Translated: CAWSVSSNYGYTF.

This sequence joins TRBV27 and TRBJ2-3; no definite D call. The CDR3 loop spans 15 amino acids. The V and J ends lost 8 bases and 0 bases respectively, with 15 bases between them. CDR1 is MNHEY and CDR2 is SMNVEV in the germline V gene (reference sequence). The CDR3 DNA reads as TGTGCCAGCGGATTGGGCAGGCCTAGCACAGATACGCAGTATTTT. It encodes CASGLGRPSTDTQYF.

This sequence joins TRBV6-5 and TRBJ1-2; D perhaps matches TRBD1 (5 bases). Trimming removed 7 bases from V and 0 bases from J, with 15 bases in between. This CDR3 has 15 amino acids. Germline lookup yields CDR1 MNHEY and CDR2 SVGAGI. The CDR3 DNA sequence: TGTGCCAGCACCACGGGGGACGGTTCTAACTATGGCTACACCTTC. This codes for CASTTGDGSNYGYTF.

This clone was seen a handful of times. CDR3 in amino acids: CASSLSPGVTGELFF. In DNA, the CDR3 is TGTGCCAGCAGCTTATCCCCCGGGGTCACCGGGGAGCTGTTTTTT. The chain couples TRBV7-9 to TRBJ2-2; D is possibly TRBD2 (5 bases). The CDR3 contains 15 residues. V lost 2 bases, J lost 4 bases, and 11 bases lay in between. Germline CDR1 reads SEHNR; CDR2 reads FQNEAQ (reference sequence).

The rearrangement links TRBV28 to TRBJ2-4, with D maybe TRBD2 (5 bases). The CDR3 sequence is 17 residues long. Germline V CDR1 and CDR2: MDHEN, SYDVKM. Trimming shortened V by 5 bases and J by 4 bases, and 21 bases separated the two germline ends. The CDR3: CASSPLWVRGNKNIQYF. The CDR3 DNA sequence: TGTGCCAGCAGTCCCCTGTGGGTTCGGGGTAATAAAAACATTCAGTACTTC. Combining the CDR3 with reference TRBV28 and TRBJ2-4 gives the whole variable domain DVKVTQSSRYLVKRTGEKVFLECVQDMDHENMFWYRQDPGLGLRLIYFSYDVKMKEKGDIPEGYSVSREKKERFSLILESASTNQTSMYLCASSPLWVRGNKNIQYFGAGTRLSVL.

The J gene is TRBJ2-7, the V gene TRBV28; 8 positions agree with TRBD1. Trimming at V came to 6 bases and at J to 5 bases, leaving 12 bases not matched to a gene. Germline V CDR1 and CDR2: MDHEN, SYDVKM. This CDR3 has 15 residues. This CDR3 reads CASRNFAQGADEQYF. The CDR3 DNA is TGTGCCAGCAGAAATTTTGCGCAGGGGGCTGACGAGCAGTACTTC.

V and J are TRBV5-8 and TRBJ1-1; D is ambiguous. Trimming pared 5 bases from V and 6 bases from J, leaving 8 bases between. Germline values: CDR1 SGHTS, CDR2 YDEGEE. This CDR3 spans 11 amino acids. The CDR3 nucleotides read TGTGCCAGCAGAGAAGCGTCTGAAGCTTTCTTT. Its protein product is CASREASEAFF.

The rearrangement links TRBV4-2 to TRBJ1-4, with a tentative D call TRBD1 (5 bases). The germline V and J ends were trimmed by 2 bases and 3 bases, with 19 bases remaining between them. This CDR3 is 18 amino acids long. CDR1 and CDR2 from the germline V gene are LGHNA and YNFKEQ. The DNA for the CDR3 is TGTGCCAGCAGCCAACTCGGGACGGGTGAGACAGCTAATGAAAAACTGTTTTTT. Translation: CASSQLGTGETANEKLFF.

This chain uses TRBV6-5 with TRBJ1-6; no clear D. The germline V gene encodes CDR1 MNHEY and CDR2 SVGAGI. The germline V and J ends were trimmed by 3 bases and 7 bases, with 10 bases remaining between them. This CDR3 has 14 amino acids. The CDR3 region is CASSYTGMNSPLHF. CDR3 nucleotides: TGTGCCAGCAGTTATACTGGGATGAATTCACCCCTCCACTTT.

J is TRBJ2-1 and V is TRBV19; tentatively, D is TRBD1 or TRBD2 (6 bases each). V dropped 7 bases and J dropped 0 bases, with 13 bases sitting between them. The CDR3 loop spans 15 amino acids. Germline lookup yields CDR1 LNHDA and CDR2 SQIVND (reference sequence). The CDR3 DNA reads TGTGCCAGTACCCTGGGGGGCAGCTCCTACAATGAGCAGTTCTTC. Its translation is CASTLGGSSYNEQFF.

The chain recombines TRBV9 with TRBJ2-7; D possibly corresponds to TRBD1 (5 bases). Germline CDR1 and CDR2: SGDLS and YYNGEE. This CDR3 region has 15 residues. With 4 bases removed from V and 6 bases from J, the gap between germline ends came to 20 bases. The CDR3 is CASSPSETVFIEQYF. The CDR3 DNA reads as TGTGCCAGCAGCCCTTCTGAGACAGTATTTATCGAGCAGTACTTC.